These 14 T cell receptor beta chains were all obtained from the same sample, sequenced in a study of blood T cell repertoires in COVID-19. Method: immunoSEQ multiplex PCR; TCRdb's copy keeps in-frame clones and lacks some. The sample comprises approximately 200,000 clones, 75% to 90% of which are singletons, and 2% to 2.5% rests with the top ten. Sequencing was performed on PBMCs or T cells enriched from blood (not recorded which). These TCRs come from a woman in her 30s who had recovered from COVID-19.

This rearrangement joins TRBV18 to TRBJ1-5; D is undetermined. With 2 bases removed from V and 6 bases from J, the gap between germline ends came to 14 bases. Germline V gene data show CDR1 as KGHSH and CDR2 as LQKENI. This CDR3 spans 15 amino acids. CDR3 in DNA: TGTGCCAGCTCACCAGGGCCGGGAGGCGTTCAGCCCCAGCATTTT. This codes for CASSPGPGGVQPQHF.

This clone was counted a single time. The gene calls are TRBV4-2 and TRBJ2-1, with 11 bases lining up with TRBD2. V lost 4 bases, J lost 7 bases, and 12 bases stayed unmatched. There are 17 residues in the CDR3. CDR1 is LGHNA and CDR2 is YNFKEQ in the germline V gene. The CDR3 DNA follows: TGTGCCAGCAGCCTCCGAGGGGAACTAGCGGGGGCTAATGAGCAGTTCTTC. It encodes CASSLRGELAGANEQFF.

The J gene is TRBJ1-1, the V gene TRBV6-5; 8 positions match TRBD1. The germline V gene has CDR1 MNHEY and CDR2 SVGAGI. The V gene end was trimmed by 9 bases and the J gene end by 1 base; junction bases not matched to a gene: 10. This CDR3 has 15 residues. The CDR3 nucleotides are TGTGCCAGTACCCCTGACAGGGGATGGAACACTGAAGCTTTCTTT. Translating gives CASTPDRGWNTEAFF.

Concerning this clone: This specimen includes other DNA sequences encoding the same CDR3. V and J are TRBV29-1 and TRBJ1-1; D is ambiguous. Germline assignment: CDR1 SQVTM and CDR2 ANQGSEA. The CDR3 totals 13 residues. Trimming took off 1 base at V and 1 base at J, with 7 bases between the two ends. The CDR3 DNA reads as TGCAGCGTTGAAGGGAGGGCGAACACTGAAGCTTTCTTT. Encoded protein: CSVEGRANTEAFF.

The chain has TRBV30 and TRBJ1-1, with D possibly TRBD1 on 5 matching bases. V was trimmed by 1 base and J by 2 bases, leaving 11 bases between them. Germline CDR1 GTSNPN, CDR2 SVGIG (reference sequence). This CDR3 has 14 amino acids. CDR3 loop: CAWSGGRVNTEAFF. In DNA, the CDR3 is TGTGCCTGGAGTGGGGGCCGAGTTAACACTGAAGCTTTCTTT.

The chain links TRBV15 to TRBJ2-1, with D tentatively TRBD2 (5 bases). This CDR3 is built from 13 residues. In germline, CDR1 is LNHNV, CDR2 YYDKDF (reference sequence). V lost 3 bases to trimming and J lost 7 bases, with 10 bases between them. The CDR3 protein is CATSSSWENEQFF. The CDR3, as DNA: TGTGCCACCAGCAGCTCCTGGGAGAATGAGCAGTTCTTC.

The J gene is TRBJ2-1, the V gene TRBV6-5; TRBD2 agrees at 7 bases. This CDR3 is built from 15 residues. Germline V lookup: CDR1 MNHEY, CDR2 SVGAGI. V gave up 11 bases and J gave up 7 bases; unmatched junction bases: 17. CDR3 sequence: CASGSGTTFSNEQFF. CDR3 sequence (DNA): TGTGCCTCGGGGAGCGGGACCACATTTAGTAATGAGCAGTTCTTC.

The chain is built from TRBV6-2 or TRBV6-3 and TRBJ1-4, with D perhaps matching TRBD1 (5 bases). V gave up 2 bases and J gave up 0 bases, with 7 bases separating them. The V gene's germline CDR1 is MNHEY and CDR2 SVGEGT. This CDR3 comprises 15 residues. CDR3: CASSYTGTTNEKLFF. CDR3 DNA sequence: TGTGCCAGCAGTTACACAGGAACAACTAATGAAAAACTGTTTTTT.

V is TRBV9 and J is TRBJ2-1, with 12 bases identical to TRBD2. The trim removed 4 bases at V and 7 bases at J, leaving 12 bases unmatched. The CDR3 is 17 amino acids. The germline V gene encodes CDR1 SGDLS and CDR2 YYNGEE. This CDR3 reads CASSSLAGGPSRNEQFF. In DNA, the CDR3 is TGTGCCAGCAGCTCTCTAGCGGGAGGGCCCTCGAGGAATGAGCAGTTCTTC.

This clone was detected once. The chain carries TRBV2 and TRBJ1-1; D is possibly TRBD1 (5 bases). The CDR3 sequence is 13 residues long. The V end was cut by 4 bases, the J end by 5 bases, with 11 bases between. In germline, CDR1 is SNHLY, CDR2 FYNNEI. The CDR3 region has the DNA TGTGCCAGCAGTGTTGGGGGGTCTACTGAAGCTTTCTTT. Translated: CASSVGGSTEAFF.

The genes are TRBV11-3 and TRBJ2-2; D is undetermined. V dropped 3 bases and J dropped 2 bases, with 7 bases sitting between them. The germline V gene encodes CDR1 SGHNT and CDR2 YENEEA. This CDR3 is built from 14 residues. Written as DNA, the CDR3 is TGTGCCAGCAGCTTGGGCTCTAACACCGGGGAGCTGTTTTTT. Its translation is CASSLGSNTGELFF.

The chain carries TRBV7-9 and TRBJ2-1; 7 bases align to TRBD2. In germline, CDR1 is SEHNR, CDR2 FQNEAQ (reference sequence). The ends lost 4 bases at V and 7 bases at J; junction bases unmatched: 7. The CDR3 length is 14 residues. The CDR3 here is CASSSSGTRNEQFF. Written as DNA, the CDR3 is TGTGCCAGCAGCTCGAGCGGGACTCGAAATGAGCAGTTCTTC.

The chain has TRBV5-6 and TRBJ1-1, with D perhaps TRBD1 (5 bases). This CDR3 contains 12 residues. The V end lost 4 bases, the J end lost 7 bases, and 11 bases lay between the germline ends. Per germline, CDR1 SGHDT and CDR2 YYEEEE. As DNA, the CDR3 is TGTGCCAGCAGCGGCCAGGGCATTGAAGCTTTCTTT. This encodes CASSGQGIEAFF. Combining the CDR3 with reference TRBV5-6 and TRBJ1-1 gives the whole variable domain DAGVTQSPTHLIKTRGQQVTLRCSPKSGHDTVSWYQQALGQGPQFIFQYYEEEERQRGNFPDRFSGHQFPNYSSELNVNALLLGDSALYLCASSGQGIEAFFGQGTRLTVV.

The rearrangement joins TRBV11-2 to TRBJ1-4; possible D gene TRBD1, 6 bases. CDR1 is SGHAT and CDR2 is FQNNGV in the germline V gene. CDR3 size: 15 residues. The V and J ends lost 0 bases and 6 bases respectively, with 11 bases between them. CDR3 sequence: CASSLDKDRDEKLFF. The CDR3, as DNA: TGTGCCAGCAGCTTAGATAAGGACAGAGATGAAAAACTGTTTTTT.